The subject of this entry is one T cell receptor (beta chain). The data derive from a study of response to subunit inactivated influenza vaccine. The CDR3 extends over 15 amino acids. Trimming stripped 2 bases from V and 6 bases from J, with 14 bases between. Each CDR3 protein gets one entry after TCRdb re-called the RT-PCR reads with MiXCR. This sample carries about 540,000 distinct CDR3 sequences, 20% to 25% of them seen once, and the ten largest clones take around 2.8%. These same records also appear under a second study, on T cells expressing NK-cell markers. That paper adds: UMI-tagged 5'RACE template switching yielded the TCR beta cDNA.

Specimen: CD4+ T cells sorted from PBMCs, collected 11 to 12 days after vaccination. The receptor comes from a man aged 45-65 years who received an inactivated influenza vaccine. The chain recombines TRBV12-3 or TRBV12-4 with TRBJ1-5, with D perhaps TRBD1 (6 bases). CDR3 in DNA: TGTGCCAGCAGTTTAATGGGGGGCCAGGTTCAGCCCCAGCATTTT. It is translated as CASSLMGGQVQPQHF.